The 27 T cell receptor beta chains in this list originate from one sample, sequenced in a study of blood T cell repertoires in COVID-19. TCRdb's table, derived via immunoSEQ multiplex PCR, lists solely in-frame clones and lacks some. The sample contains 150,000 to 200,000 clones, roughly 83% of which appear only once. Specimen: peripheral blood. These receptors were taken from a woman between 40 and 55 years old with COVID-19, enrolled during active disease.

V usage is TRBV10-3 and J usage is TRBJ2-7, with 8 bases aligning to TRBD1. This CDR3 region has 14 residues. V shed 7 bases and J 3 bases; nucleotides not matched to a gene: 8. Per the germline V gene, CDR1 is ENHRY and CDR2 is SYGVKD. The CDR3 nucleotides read TGTGCCATCAATCCAGGGGGCTATATCTACGAGCAGTACTTC. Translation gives CAINPGGYIYEQYF.

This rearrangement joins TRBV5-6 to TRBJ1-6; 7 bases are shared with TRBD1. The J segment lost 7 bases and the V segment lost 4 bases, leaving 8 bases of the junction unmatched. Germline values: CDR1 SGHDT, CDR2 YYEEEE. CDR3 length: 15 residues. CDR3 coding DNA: TGTGCCAGCAGCCCCACCGGGACAGTCAATTCACCCCTCCACTTT. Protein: CASSPTGTVNSPLHF.

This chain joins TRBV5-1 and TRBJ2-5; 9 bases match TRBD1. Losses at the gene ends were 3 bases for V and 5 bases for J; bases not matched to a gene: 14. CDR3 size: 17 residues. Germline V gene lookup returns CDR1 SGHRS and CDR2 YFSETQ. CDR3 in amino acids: CASSYSGTGTLTETQYF. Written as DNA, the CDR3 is TGCGCCAGCAGCTACTCCGGGACAGGGACCCTCACGGAGACCCAGTACTTC. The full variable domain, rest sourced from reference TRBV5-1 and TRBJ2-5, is KAGVTQTPRYLIKTRGQQVTLSCSPISGHRSVSWYQQTPGQGLQFLFEYFSETQRNKGNFPGRFSGRQFSNSRSEMNVSTLELGDSALYLCASSYSGTGTLTETQYFGPGTRLLVL.

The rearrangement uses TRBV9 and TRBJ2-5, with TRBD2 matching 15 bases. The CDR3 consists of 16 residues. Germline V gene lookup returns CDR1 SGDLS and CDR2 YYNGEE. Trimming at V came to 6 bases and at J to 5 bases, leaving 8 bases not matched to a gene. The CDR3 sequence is CASNKGLAGGQETQYF. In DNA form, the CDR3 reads TGTGCCAGCAACAAAGGACTAGCGGGGGGGCAGGAGACCCAGTACTTC.

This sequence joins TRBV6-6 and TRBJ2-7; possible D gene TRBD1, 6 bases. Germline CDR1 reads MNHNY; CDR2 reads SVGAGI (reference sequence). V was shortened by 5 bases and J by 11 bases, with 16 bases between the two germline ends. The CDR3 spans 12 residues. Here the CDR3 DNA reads TGTGCCAGCAGTCAGGACAGCGAGAGAAAGTACTTC. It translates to CASSQDSERKYF.

Here the CDR3 DNA reads TGCGCCAGCAGCCAAGAAGGAGGGGTCCGCAAAGCTAACTATGGCTACACCTTC. It encodes CASSQEGGVRKANYGYTF. This chain links TRBV4-1 with TRBJ1-2; D perhaps matches TRBD1 (5 bases). This CDR3 spans 18 amino acids. Germline V gene lookup returns CDR1 MGHRA and CDR2 YSYEKL. Between the trimmed V and J ends, which lost 0 bases and 0 bases, there was a span of 17 bases.

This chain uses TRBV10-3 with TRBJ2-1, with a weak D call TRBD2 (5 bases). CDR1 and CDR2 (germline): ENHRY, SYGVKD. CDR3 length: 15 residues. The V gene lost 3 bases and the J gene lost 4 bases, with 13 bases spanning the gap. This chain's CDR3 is CAISEGRGLYNEQFF. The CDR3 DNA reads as TGTGCCATCAGTGAAGGGAGAGGGCTTTACAATGAGCAGTTCTTC.

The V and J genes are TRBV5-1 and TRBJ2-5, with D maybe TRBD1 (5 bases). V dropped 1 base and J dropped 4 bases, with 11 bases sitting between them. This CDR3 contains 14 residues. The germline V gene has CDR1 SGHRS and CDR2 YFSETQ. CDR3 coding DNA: TGCGCCAGCAGCTTGATGCAGGGTGGAGAGACCCAGTACTTC. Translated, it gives CASSLMQGGETQYF.

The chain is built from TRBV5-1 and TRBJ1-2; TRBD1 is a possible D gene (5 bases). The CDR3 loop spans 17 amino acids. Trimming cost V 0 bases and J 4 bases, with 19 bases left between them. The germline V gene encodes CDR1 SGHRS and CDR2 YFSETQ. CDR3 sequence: CASSLARDSYKGYGYTF. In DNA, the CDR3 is TGCGCCAGCAGCTTGGCTAGGGACTCTTACAAGGGCTATGGCTACACCTTC.

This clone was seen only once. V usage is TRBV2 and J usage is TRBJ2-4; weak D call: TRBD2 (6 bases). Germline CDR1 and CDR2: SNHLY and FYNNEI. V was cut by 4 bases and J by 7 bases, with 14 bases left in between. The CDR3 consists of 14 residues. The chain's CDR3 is CASSARRAGNIQYF. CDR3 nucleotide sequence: TGTGCCAGCAGTGCTCGGAGGGCCGGGAACATTCAGTACTTC. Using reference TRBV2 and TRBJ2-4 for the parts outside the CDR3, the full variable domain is EPEVTQTPSHQVTQMGQEVILRCVPISNHLYFYWYRQILGQKVEFLVSFYNNEISEKSEIFDDQFSVERPDGSNFTLKIRSTKLEDSAMYFCASSARRAGNIQYFGAGTRLSVL.

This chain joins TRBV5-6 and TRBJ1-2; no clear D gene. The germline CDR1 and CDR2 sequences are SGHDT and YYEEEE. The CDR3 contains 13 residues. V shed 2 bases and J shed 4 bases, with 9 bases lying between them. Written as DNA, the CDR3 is TGTGCCAGCAGCTTCGGAGCCCTCTATGGCTACACCTTC. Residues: CASSFGALYGYTF. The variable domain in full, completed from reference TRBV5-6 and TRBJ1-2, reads DAGVTQSPTHLIKTRGQQVTLRCSPKSGHDTVSWYQQALGQGPQFIFQYYEEEERQRGNFPDRFSGHQFPNYSSELNVNALLLGDSALYLCASSFGALYGYTFGSGTRLTVV.

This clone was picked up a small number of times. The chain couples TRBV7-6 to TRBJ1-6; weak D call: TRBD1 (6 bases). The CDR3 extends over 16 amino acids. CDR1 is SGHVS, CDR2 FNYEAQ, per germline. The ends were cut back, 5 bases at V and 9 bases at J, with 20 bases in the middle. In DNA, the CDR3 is TGTGCCAGCAGCCCAGAGAATGCAGGGGTCGGTTCACCCCTCCACTTT. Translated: CASSPENAGVGSPLHF.

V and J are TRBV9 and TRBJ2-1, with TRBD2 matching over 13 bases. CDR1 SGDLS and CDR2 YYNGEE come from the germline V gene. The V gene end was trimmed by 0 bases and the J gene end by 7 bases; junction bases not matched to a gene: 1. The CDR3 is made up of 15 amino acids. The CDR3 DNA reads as TGTGCCAGCAGCGTAGGGACTAGCGGGGGTAATGAGCAGTTCTTC. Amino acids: CASSVGTSGGNEQFF.

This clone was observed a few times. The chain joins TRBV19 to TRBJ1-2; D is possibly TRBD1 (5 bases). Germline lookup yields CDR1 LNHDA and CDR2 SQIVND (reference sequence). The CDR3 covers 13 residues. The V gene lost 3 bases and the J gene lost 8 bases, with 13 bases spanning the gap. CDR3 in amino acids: CASSILTEGGYTF. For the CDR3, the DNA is TGTGCCAGTAGTATTTTGACAGAAGGCGGCTACACCTTC.

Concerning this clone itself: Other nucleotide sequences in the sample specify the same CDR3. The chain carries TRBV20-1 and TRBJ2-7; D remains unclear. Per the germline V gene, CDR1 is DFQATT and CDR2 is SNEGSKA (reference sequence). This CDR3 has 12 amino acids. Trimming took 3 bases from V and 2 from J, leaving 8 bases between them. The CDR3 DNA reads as TGCAGTGCTAGTAACAGAGCCTACGAGCAGTACTTC. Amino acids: CSASNRAYEQYF.

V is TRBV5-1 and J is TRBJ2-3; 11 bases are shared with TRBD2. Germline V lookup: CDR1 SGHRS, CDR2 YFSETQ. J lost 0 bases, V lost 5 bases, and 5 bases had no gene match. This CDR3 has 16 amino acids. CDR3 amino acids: CASREGLAASTDTQYF. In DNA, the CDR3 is TGCGCCAGCAGGGAGGGACTAGCGGCTAGCACAGATACGCAGTATTTT.

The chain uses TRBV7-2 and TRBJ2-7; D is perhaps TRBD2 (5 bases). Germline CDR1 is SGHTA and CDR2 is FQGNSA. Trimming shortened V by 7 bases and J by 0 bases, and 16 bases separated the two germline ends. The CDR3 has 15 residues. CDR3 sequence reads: CASKNQRSSSYEQYF. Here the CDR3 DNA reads TGTGCCAGCAAAAACCAGCGGAGTAGCTCCTACGAGCAGTACTTC.

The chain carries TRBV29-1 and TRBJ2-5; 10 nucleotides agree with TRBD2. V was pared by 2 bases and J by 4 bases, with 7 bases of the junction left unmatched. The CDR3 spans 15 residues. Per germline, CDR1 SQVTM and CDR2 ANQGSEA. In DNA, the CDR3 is TGCAGCGTTGAACGAAGCGGGAGGGCCTCAGAGACCCAGTACTTC. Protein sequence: CSVERSGRASETQYF.

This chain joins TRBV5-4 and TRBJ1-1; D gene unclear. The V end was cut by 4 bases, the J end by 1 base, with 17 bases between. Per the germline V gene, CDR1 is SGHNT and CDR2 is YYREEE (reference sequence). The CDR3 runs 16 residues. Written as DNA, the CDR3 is TGTGCCAGCAGCAGGAGCCGCCCTGATGCGAACACTGAAGCTTTCTTT. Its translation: CASSRSRPDANTEAFF.

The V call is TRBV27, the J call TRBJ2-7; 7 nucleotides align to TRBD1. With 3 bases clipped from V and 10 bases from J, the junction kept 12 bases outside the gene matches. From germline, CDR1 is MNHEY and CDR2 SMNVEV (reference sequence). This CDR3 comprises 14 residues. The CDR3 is CASSFLGGFREQYF. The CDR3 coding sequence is TGTGCCAGCAGTTTTCTAGGGGGCTTCCGAGAACAGTACTTC.

The CDR3 region has the DNA TGTGCCAGCAGTGTTAACTCCGCAACTAATGAAAAACTGTTTTTT. It encodes CASSVNSATNEKLFF. The J gene is TRBJ1-4, the V gene TRBV2; D is uncertain. Germline V lookup: CDR1 SNHLY, CDR2 FYNNEI. V dropped 4 bases and J dropped 0 bases, with 9 bases sitting between them. The CDR3 loop spans 15 amino acids.

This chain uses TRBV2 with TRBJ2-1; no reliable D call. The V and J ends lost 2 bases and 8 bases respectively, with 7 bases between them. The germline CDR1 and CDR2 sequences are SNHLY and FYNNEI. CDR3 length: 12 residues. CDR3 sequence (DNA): TGTGCCAGCAGTGAATTGGGCCATGAGCAGTTCTTC. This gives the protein CASSELGHEQFF.

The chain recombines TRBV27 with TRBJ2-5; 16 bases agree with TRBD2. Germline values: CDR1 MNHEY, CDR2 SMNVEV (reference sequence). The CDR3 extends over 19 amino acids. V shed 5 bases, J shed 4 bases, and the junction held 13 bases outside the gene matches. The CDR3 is CASSLVPGLAGGPRETQYF. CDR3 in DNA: TGTGCCAGCAGTCTAGTCCCGGGACTAGCGGGGGGGCCAAGAGAGACCCAGTACTTC.

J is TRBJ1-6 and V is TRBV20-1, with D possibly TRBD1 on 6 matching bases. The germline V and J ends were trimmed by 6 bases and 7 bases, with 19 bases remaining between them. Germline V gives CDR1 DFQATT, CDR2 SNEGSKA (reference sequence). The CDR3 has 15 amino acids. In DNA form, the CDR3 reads TGCAGTGCCAGTGGGGGGGGCCGAAAAAATTCACCCCTCCACTTT. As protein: CSASGGGRKNSPLHF.

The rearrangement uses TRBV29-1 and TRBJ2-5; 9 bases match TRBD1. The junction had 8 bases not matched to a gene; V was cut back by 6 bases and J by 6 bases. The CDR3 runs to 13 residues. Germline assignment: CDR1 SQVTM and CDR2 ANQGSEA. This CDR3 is CSVGTGNMKTQYF. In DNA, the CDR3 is TGCAGCGTCGGGACAGGGAATATGAAGACCCAGTACTTC. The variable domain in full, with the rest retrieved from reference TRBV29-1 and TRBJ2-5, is SAVISQKPSRDICQRGTSLTIQCQVDSQVTMMFWYRQQPGQSLTLIATANQGSEATYESGFVIDKFPISRPNLTFSTLTVSNMSPEDSSIYLCSVGTGNMKTQYFGPGTRLLVL.

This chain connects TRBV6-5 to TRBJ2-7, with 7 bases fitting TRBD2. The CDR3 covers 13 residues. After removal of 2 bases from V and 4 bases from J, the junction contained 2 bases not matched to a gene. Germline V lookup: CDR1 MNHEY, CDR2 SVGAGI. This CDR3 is CASSYAGDYEQYF. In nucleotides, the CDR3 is TGTGCCAGCAGTTACGCGGGGGATTACGAGCAGTACTTC.

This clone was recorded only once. The CDR3 sequence is CASSQNRGDEQYF. In nucleotides, the CDR3 is TGCGCCAGCAGCCAGAACAGGGGGGACGAGCAGTACTTC. The rearrangement uses TRBV5-1 and TRBJ2-7, with 8 bases aligning to TRBD1. Germline V CDR1 and CDR2: SGHRS, YFSETQ. With 4 bases clipped from V and 5 bases from J, the junction kept 5 bases outside the gene matches. CDR3 size: 13 residues.